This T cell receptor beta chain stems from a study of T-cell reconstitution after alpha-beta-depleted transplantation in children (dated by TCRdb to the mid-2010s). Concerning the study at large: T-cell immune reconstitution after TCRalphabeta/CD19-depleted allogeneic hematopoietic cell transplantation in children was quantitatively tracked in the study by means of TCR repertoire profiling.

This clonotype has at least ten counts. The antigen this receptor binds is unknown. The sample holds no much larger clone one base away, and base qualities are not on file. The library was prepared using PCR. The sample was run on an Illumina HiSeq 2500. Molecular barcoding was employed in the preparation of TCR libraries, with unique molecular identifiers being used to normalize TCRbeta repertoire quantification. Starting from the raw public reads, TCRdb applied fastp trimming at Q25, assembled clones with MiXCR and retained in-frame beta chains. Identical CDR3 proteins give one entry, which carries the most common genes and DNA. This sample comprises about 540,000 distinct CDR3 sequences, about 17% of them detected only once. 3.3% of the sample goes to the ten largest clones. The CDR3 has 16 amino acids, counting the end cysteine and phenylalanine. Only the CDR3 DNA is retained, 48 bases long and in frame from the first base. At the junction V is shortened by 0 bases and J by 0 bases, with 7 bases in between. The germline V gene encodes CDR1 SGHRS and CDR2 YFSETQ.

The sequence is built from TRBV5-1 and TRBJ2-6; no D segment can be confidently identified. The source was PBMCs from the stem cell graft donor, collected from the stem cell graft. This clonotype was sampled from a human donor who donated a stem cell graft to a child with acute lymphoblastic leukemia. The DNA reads TGCGCCAGCAGCTTGGGGGGATTCTCTGGGGCCAACGTCCTGACTTTC. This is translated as CASSLGGFSGANVLTF.